The rows below give T cell receptor beta chains drawn from one sample of a study of T cells after yellow fever vaccination. Each CDR3 protein is one row after TCRdb ran MiXCR on the 5' RACE reads. The table has just under 600,000 distinct CDR3 sequences, 13% seen once. Sequenced here: PBMCs, sampled on the day of the yellow fever booster vaccination. The receptors come from a man in his thirties or forties who received the YFV17D yellow fever vaccine. Both conserved end residues are trimmed from each CDR3.

v_gene	j_gene	CDR3aa
TRBV9	TRBJ1-4	ASSATSGTGGEKLF
TRBV7-9	TRBJ2-1	ASSFTETYEQF
TRBV19	TRBJ1-4	ASSRASEKLF
TRBV20-1	TRBJ2-1	SAPSLGLAGYEQF
TRBV20-1	TRBJ2-1	SALLGTTNEQF
TRBV29-1	TRBJ1-1	SVAEGSRGLGEAF
TRBV5-5	TRBJ2-3	ASSLSFDTQY
TRBV7-8	TRBJ2-7	ASSPHTYEQY
TRBV5-1	TRBJ2-2	ASSLVAGALNTGELF
TRBV20-1	TRBJ2-2	SATGRLNTGELF
TRBV28	TRBJ2-5	ASYPSGSETQY
TRBV6-2/TRBV6-3	TRBJ2-1	ASRTSSDSYNEQF
TRBV5-5	TRBJ1-4	ASSYDRVEEKLF
TRBV2	TRBJ1-2	ASSEGGVYGYT
TRBV4-3	TRBJ2-1	ASSQQLAGIEQF
TRBV6-1	TRBJ2-7	ASTPTASTYEQY
TRBV7-2	TRBJ2-1	ASTNQRPPLVNEQF
TRBV6-2/TRBV6-3	TRBJ2-2	ASRAFTGELF
TRBV5-4	TRBJ2-1	ASSRRQGKGDEQF
TRBV19	TRBJ2-1	ASSSPDGIYNEQF
TRBV12-3/TRBV12-4	TRBJ2-7	ASSLASGRVHEQY
TRBV20-1	TRBJ2-3	SCLADTQY